The 20 T cell receptor beta chains listed next were all sequenced from one sample in a study of control samples from healthy donors and cancer patients (dated by TCRdb to 2019 to 2021). The library relied on the immunoSEQ multiplex PCR assay. TCRdb provides this immuneACCESS table in a form limited to in-frame rearrangements. Some clones are lacking; in checked studies, under half of them reflect an unresolved V gene, and why the rest are absent is not known. This sample lists approximately 150,000 clones; around 88% were detected once. Clones ranked in the top ten supply over 1.5% of the sample. Sequencing input: blood. The receptors stem from a man aged 18 to 30 in good health.

This clone was detected ten times or more. V is TRBV6-8 and J is TRBJ1-2; D is uncertain. Germline V gene sequence: CDR1 MNHGY, CDR2 SAAAGT. Trimming removed 8 bases from V and 8 bases from J, with 15 bases in between. The CDR3 extends over 12 amino acids. CDR3 nucleotide sequence: TGTGCCAGCCACCGACCCCCTCGGGGCTACACCTTC. This translates into CASHRPPRGYTF.

This chain connects TRBV6-5 to TRBJ2-5; 7 bases map to TRBD2. CDR1 is MNHEY and CDR2 is SVGAGI in the germline V gene. V lost 6 bases and J lost 2; bases outside the gene matches: 9. This CDR3 region has 15 residues. The CDR3 here is CASRIGTTTQETQYF. The CDR3 coding sequence is TGTGCCAGCAGGATAGGGACTACGACTCAAGAGACCCAGTACTTC.

The chain recombines TRBV28 with TRBJ2-5; 8 positions match TRBD1. Unmatched junction bases numbered 6, after V lost 6 bases and J lost 6 bases. This CDR3 comprises 13 residues. Germline V lookup: CDR1 MDHEN, CDR2 SYDVKM. CDR3 in amino acids: CASSLQGGKTQYF. In DNA form, the CDR3 reads TGTGCCAGCAGCCTACAGGGGGGAAAGACCCAGTACTTC.

This chain joins TRBV11-1 and TRBJ2-3; D may be TRBD2 (5 bases). Looked up from germline, CDR1 is SGHAT and CDR2 is FQDESV (reference sequence). The CDR3 contains 15 residues. The V end was cut by 6 bases, the J end by 6 bases, with 19 bases between. CDR3 in DNA: TGTGCCAGCAGTCCCCTGAGGGCGACGGGGGATACGCAGTATTTT. Amino acids: CASSPLRATGDTQYF.

J is TRBJ1-4 and V is TRBV7-2; D is undetermined. Germline V gives CDR1 SGHTA, CDR2 FQGNSA. CDR3 length equals 13 residues. Trimming pared 6 bases from V and 4 bases from J, leaving 9 bases between. CDR3 protein: CASRPASNEKLFF. As DNA, the CDR3 is TGTGCCAGCAGGCCCGCAAGTAATGAAAAACTGTTTTTT.

The chain couples TRBV19 to TRBJ2-3; a weak D match, TRBD2 (5 bases). V was shortened by 6 bases and J by 4 bases, with 14 bases between the two germline ends. CDR3 size: 14 residues. Looked up from germline, CDR1 is LNHDA and CDR2 is SQIVND (reference sequence). CDR3 sequence: CASRRRGGPDTQYF. For the CDR3, the DNA is TGTGCCAGTAGGCGACGGGGTGGCCCAGATACGCAGTATTTT.

The rearrangement uses TRBV5-1 and TRBJ2-2; TRBD1 is a possible D gene (7 bases). The V gene's germline CDR1 is SGHRS and CDR2 YFSETQ. CDR3 length: 19 amino acids. Deletions cut 1 base from V and 0 bases from J, with 19 bases between. This CDR3 is CASSLQGGLPPSNTGELFF. The DNA of the CDR3 is TGCGCCAGCAGCTTGCAGGGGGGCCTCCCACCGTCGAACACCGGGGAGCTGTTTTTT.

V and J are TRBV18 and TRBJ1-1; D perhaps matches TRBD1 (6 bases). V lost 4 bases, J lost 1 base, and 10 bases lay in between. Germline V CDR1 and CDR2: KGHSH, LQKENI. This CDR3 region has 14 residues. Here the CDR3 DNA reads TGTGCCAGCTCACTGGGAGGGGGGAACACTGAAGCTTTCTTT. Translation gives CASSLGGGNTEAFF.

V usage is TRBV5-6 and J usage is TRBJ2-7; D ambiguous. The CDR3 covers 14 residues. Trimming shortened V by 1 base and J by 5 bases, and 13 bases separated the two germline ends. Germline V gene data show CDR1 as SGHDT and CDR2 as YYEEEE. The CDR3 region has the DNA TGTGCCAGCAGCTTGTACCCCCGAGGCAACGAGCAGTACTTC. As protein: CASSLYPRGNEQYF.

The V gene is TRBV14, the J gene TRBJ2-7, with D possibly being TRBD1 (5 bases). Trimming stripped 4 bases from V and 6 bases from J, with 7 bases between. The length of the CDR3 is 11 residues. The germline CDR1 and CDR2 sequences are SGHDN and FVKESK. The CDR3 sequence: CASSLGAEQYF. In nucleotides, the CDR3 is TGTGCCAGCAGCCTAGGGGCCGAGCAGTACTTC.

This clone showed up just once. This same CDR3 is encoded by further DNA sequences in the sample. The rearrangement joins TRBV4-1 to TRBJ2-1; D possibly uses TRBD1 or TRBD2 (5 bases each). The CDR3 totals 15 residues. V was trimmed by 3 bases and J by 0 bases, leaving 9 bases between them. Germline lookup yields CDR1 MGHRA and CDR2 YSYEKL. CDR3 DNA sequence: TGCGCCAGCAGCCAGGGACGGAGCTCCTACAATGAGCAGTTCTTC. Amino acid sequence: CASSQGRSSYNEQFF.

This clone came up a few times. This chain uses TRBV18 with TRBJ1-5; 8 positions agree with TRBD1. V shed 3 bases, J shed 6 bases, and the junction held 4 bases outside the gene matches. This CDR3 comprises 14 residues. Germline lookup yields CDR1 KGHSH and CDR2 LQKENI. CDR3 residues: CASSPRTGRQPQHF. The CDR3 region has the DNA TGTGCCAGCTCACCTAGGACAGGGCGTCAGCCCCAGCATTTT.

The J gene is TRBJ2-4, the V gene TRBV27, with D maybe TRBD2 (6 bases). This CDR3 region has 13 residues. V lost 2 bases, J lost 9 bases, and 11 bases lay in between. CDR1 and CDR2 from the germline V gene are MNHEY and SMNVEV (reference sequence). The CDR3, as DNA: TGTGCCAGCAGTTTACGAGCGGAGGGCATTCAGTACTTC. It specifies CASSLRAEGIQYF.

The gene calls are TRBV5-6 and TRBJ1-3; D is uncertain. V dropped 3 bases and J dropped 0 bases, with 4 bases sitting between them. Germline lookup yields CDR1 SGHDT and CDR2 YYEEEE. CDR3 length: 13 residues. The CDR3 sequence: CASSSYSGNTIYF. The CDR3 nucleotides are TGTGCCAGCAGCTCGTACTCTGGAAACACCATATATTTT.

V gene TRBV7-2 combines with J gene TRBJ1-2, with D unclear. The CDR3 has 11 amino acids. Germline lookup yields CDR1 SGHTA and CDR2 FQGNSA. V lost 3 bases, J lost 8 bases, and 7 bases lay in between. The CDR3 loop reads CASSFGEGYTF. The CDR3 DNA follows: TGTGCCAGCAGCTTCGGGGAAGGCTACACCTTC.

This rearrangement joins TRBV10-3 to TRBJ1-6; tentative D call: TRBD1 (6 bases). Germline assignment: CDR1 ENHRY and CDR2 SYGVKD. This CDR3 spans 15 amino acids. Trimming cost V 0 bases and J 9 bases, with 12 bases left between them. CDR3 DNA: TGTGCCATCAGTGAGTCGGGCAGGGGTGGTTCACCCCTCCACTTT. Amino acids: CAISESGRGGSPLHF.

The chain joins TRBV5-8 to TRBJ2-1, with a tentative D call TRBD1 (7 bases). Looked up from germline, CDR1 is SGHTS and CDR2 is YDEGEE. V lost 8 bases, J lost 4 bases, and 19 bases lay in between. The CDR3 extends over 15 amino acids. The CDR3 is CARTKDRAGYNEQFF. Written as DNA, the CDR3 is TGTGCCAGGACGAAAGACAGGGCGGGATACAATGAGCAGTTCTTC.

The chain employs TRBV12-3 or TRBV12-4 and TRBJ1-5; tentatively, D is TRBD1 (5 bases). The CDR3 covers 13 residues. V was cut by 7 bases and J by 6 bases, with 13 bases left in between. The CDR3 region has the DNA TGTGCCAGCACCCGCAGGGAGGCTCAGCCCCAGCATTTT. Protein product: CASTRREAQPQHF.

The chain employs TRBV5-1 and TRBJ1-1; D uncertain. Germline lookup yields CDR1 SGHRS and CDR2 YFSETQ. Between the trimmed V and J ends, which lost 2 bases and 7 bases, there was a span of 15 bases. This CDR3 is 14 amino acids long. The CDR3 DNA reads as TGCGCCAGCAGCTTAGTGTCGGACGGCGGTGAAGCTTTCTTT. Translating gives CASSLVSDGGEAFF.

The chain couples TRBV4-2 to TRBJ1-1; D is undetermined. The CDR3 contains 14 residues. Deletions cut 1 base from V and 7 bases from J, with 13 bases between. The germline gives CDR1 LGHNA, CDR2 YNFKEQ. The CDR3 spells CASSQVLGSVEAFF. For the CDR3, the DNA is TGTGCCAGCAGCCAAGTGTTGGGCTCTGTTGAAGCTTTCTTT.